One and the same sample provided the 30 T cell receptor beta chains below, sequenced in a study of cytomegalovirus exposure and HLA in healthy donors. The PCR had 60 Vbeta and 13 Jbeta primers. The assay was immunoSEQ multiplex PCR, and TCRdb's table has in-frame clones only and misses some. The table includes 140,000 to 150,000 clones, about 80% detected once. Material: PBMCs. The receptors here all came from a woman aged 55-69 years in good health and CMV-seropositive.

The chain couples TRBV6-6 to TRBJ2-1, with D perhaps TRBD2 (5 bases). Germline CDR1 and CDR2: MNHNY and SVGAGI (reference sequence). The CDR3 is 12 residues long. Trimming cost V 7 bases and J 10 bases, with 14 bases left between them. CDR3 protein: CASTTRGSEQFF. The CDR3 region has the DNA TGTGCCAGCACCACCCGGGGTAGCGAGCAGTTCTTC.

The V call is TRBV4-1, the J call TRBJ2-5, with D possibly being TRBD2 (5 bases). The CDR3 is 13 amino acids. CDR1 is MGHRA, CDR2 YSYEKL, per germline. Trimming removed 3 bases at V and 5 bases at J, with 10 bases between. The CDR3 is CASSQPGLETQYF. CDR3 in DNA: TGCGCCAGCAGCCAGCCGGGGTTGGAGACCCAGTACTTC.

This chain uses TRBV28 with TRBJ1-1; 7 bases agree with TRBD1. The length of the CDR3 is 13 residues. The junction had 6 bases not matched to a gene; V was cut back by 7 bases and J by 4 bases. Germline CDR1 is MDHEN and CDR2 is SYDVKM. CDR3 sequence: CASTLQGITEAFF. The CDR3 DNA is TGTGCCAGCACCCTACAGGGGATCACTGAAGCTTTCTTT.

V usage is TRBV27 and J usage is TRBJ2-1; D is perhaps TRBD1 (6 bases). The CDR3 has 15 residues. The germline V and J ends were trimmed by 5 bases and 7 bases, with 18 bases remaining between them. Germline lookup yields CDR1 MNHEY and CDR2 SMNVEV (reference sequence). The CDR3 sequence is CASSTRDTGPNEQFF. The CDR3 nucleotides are TGTGCCAGCAGTACCCGGGACACGGGTCCAAATGAGCAGTTCTTC.

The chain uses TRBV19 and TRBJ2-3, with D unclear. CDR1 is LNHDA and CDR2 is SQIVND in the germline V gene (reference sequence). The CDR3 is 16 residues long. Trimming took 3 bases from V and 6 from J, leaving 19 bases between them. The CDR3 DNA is TGTGCCAGTAGTATCGGAGTAGCCCCATCCCGGGATACGCAGTATTTT. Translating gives CASSIGVAPSRDTQYF. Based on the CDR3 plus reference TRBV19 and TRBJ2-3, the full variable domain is DGGITQSPKYLFRKEGQNVTLSCEQNLNHDAMYWYRQDPGQGLRLIYYSQIVNDFQKGDIAEGYSVSREKKESFPLTVTSAQKNPTAFYLCASSIGVAPSRDTQYFGPGTRLTVL.

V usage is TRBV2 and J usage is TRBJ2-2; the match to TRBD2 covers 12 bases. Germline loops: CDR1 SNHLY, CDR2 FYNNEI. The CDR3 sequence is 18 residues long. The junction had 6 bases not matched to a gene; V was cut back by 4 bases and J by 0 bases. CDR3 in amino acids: CASSVRGLAGANTGELFF. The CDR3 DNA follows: TGTGCCAGCAGTGTCAGGGGACTAGCGGGCGCGAACACCGGGGAGCTGTTTTTT.

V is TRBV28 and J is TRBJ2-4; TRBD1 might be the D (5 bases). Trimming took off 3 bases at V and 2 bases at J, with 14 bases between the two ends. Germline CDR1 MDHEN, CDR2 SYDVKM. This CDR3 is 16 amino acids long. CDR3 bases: TGTGCCAGCAGTTTTCAAGGGGAAGGGACCAAAAACATTCAGTACTTC. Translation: CASSFQGEGTKNIQYF.

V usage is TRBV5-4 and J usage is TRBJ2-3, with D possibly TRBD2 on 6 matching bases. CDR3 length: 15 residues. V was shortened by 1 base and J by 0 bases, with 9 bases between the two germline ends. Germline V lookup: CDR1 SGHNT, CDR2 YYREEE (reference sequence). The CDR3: CASSLSRGSTDTQYF. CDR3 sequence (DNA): TGTGCCAGCAGCTTGAGTCGGGGGAGCACAGATACGCAGTATTTT.

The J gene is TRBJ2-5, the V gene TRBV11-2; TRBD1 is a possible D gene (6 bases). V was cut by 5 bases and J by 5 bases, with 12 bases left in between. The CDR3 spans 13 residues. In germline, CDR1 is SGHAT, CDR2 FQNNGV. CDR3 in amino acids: CASSTGMQETQYF. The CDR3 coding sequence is TGTGCCAGCAGCACAGGGATGCAGGAGACCCAGTACTTC.

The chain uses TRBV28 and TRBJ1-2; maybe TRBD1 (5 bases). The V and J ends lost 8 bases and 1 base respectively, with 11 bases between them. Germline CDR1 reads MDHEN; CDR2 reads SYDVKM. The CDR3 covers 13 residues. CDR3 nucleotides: TGTGCCAGCTATCGGACATTTAACTATGGCTACACCTTC. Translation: CASYRTFNYGYTF.

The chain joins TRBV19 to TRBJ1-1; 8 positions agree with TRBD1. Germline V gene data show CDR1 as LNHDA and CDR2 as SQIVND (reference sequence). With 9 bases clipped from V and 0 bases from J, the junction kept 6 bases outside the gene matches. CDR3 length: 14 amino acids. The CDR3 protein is CASRQGRVNTEAFF. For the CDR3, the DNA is TGTGCCAGCCGACAGGGGAGGGTGAACACTGAAGCTTTCTTT.

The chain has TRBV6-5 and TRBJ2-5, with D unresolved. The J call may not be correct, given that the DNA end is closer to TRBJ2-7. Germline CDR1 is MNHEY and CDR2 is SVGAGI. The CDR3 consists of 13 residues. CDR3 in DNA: TGTGCCAGCAGTTACGCCCACTCCTACGAGCAGTACTTC. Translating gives CASSYAHSYEQYF.

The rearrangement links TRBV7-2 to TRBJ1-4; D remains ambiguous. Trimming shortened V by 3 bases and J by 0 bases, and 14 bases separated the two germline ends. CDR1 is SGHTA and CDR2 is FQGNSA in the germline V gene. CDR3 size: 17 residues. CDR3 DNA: TGTGCCAGCAGCTTCGGCCCGGCGGGAGCAACTAATGAAAAACTGTTTTTT. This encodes CASSFGPAGATNEKLFF.

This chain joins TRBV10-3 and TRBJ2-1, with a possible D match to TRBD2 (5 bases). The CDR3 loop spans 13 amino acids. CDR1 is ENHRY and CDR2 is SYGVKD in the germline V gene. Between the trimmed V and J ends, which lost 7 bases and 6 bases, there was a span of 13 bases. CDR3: CAITPTNSNEQFF. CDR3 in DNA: TGTGCCATCACGCCGACTAATTCCAATGAGCAGTTCTTC.

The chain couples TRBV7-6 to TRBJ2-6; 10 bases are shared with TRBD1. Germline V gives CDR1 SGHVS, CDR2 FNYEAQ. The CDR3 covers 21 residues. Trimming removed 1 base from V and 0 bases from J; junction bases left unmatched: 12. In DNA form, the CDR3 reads TGTGCCAGCAGCTTAGGGGCGACAGGGGGCCTCCCTCTCTCTGGGGCCAACGTCCTGACTTTC. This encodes CASSLGATGGLPLSGANVLTF.

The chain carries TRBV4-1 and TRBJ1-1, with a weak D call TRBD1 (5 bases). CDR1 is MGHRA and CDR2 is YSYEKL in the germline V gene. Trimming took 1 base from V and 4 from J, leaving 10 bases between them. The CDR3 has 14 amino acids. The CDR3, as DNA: TGCGCCAGCAGCCAAGGCGGGGGGTTCACTGAAGCTTTCTTT. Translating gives CASSQGGGFTEAFF.

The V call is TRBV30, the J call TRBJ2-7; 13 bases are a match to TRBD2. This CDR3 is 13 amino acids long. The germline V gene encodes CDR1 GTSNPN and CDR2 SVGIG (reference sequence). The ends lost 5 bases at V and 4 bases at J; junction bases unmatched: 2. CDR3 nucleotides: TGTGCCTGGGGACTAGCGGGAGCTTACGAGCAGTACTTC. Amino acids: CAWGLAGAYEQYF.

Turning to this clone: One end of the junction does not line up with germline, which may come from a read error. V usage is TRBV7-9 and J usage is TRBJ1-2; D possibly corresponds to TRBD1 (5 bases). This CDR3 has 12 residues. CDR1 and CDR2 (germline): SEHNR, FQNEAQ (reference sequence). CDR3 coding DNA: TGTTCCAGCGCCCAGGGAAACTATGGCTACACCTTC. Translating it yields CSSAQGNYGYTF.

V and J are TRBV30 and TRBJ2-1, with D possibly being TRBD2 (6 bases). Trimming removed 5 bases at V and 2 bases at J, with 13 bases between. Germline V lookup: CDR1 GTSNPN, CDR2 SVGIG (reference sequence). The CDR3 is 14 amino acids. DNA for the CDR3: TGTGCCTGGGCCGGGAGAAGAACCTACAATGAGCAGTTCTTC. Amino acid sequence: CAWAGRRTYNEQFF.

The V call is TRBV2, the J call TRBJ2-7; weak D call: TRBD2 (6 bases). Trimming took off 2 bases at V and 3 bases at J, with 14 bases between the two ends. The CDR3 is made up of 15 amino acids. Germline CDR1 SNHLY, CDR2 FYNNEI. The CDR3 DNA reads TGTGCCAGCAGTGAAACCCATTTGACTAGCTACGAGCAGTACTTC. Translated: CASSETHLTSYEQYF.

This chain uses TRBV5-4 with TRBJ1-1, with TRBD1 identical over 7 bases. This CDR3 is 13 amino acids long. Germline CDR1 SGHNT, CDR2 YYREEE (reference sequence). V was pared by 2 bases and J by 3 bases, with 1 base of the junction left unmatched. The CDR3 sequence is CASSFGQDTEAFF. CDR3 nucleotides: TGTGCCAGCAGCTTTGGACAGGACACTGAAGCTTTCTTT.

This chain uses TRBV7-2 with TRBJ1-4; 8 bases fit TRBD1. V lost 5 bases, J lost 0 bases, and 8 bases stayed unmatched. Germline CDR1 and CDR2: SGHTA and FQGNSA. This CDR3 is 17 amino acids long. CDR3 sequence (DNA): TGTGCCAGCAGCCAGGGGACAGGACATGCAACTAATGAAAAACTGTTTTTT. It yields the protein CASSQGTGHATNEKLFF.

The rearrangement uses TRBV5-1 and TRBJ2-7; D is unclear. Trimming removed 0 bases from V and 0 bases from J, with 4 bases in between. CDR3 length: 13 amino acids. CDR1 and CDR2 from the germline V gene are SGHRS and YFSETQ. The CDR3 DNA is TGCGCCAGCAGCTTGGACAACTCCTACGAGCAGTACTTC. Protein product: CASSLDNSYEQYF.

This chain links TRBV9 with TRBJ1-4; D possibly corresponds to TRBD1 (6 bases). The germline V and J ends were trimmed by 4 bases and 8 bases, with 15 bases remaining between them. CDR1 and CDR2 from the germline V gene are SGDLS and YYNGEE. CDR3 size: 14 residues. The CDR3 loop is CASSPPGTREKLFF. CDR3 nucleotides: TGTGCCAGCAGCCCACCCGGGACACGAGAAAAACTGTTTTTT.

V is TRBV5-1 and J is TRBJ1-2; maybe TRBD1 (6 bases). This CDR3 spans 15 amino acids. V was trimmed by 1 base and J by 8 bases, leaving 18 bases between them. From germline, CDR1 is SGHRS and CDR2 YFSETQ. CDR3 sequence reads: CASSLTDPTGGGYTF. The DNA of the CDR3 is TGCGCCAGCAGCTTGACAGACCCTACGGGGGGCGGCTACACCTTC.

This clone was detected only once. CDR3 bases: TGCGCCAGCAGCCAACCCACTAGCGGTTGGAAGCAGTTCTTC. It translates to CASSQPTSGWKQFF. The chain uses TRBV4-1 and TRBJ2-1; 8 bases agree with TRBD2. Germline CDR1 is MGHRA and CDR2 is YSYEKL. The CDR3 covers 14 residues. V gave up 2 bases and J gave up 11 bases; unmatched junction bases: 8.

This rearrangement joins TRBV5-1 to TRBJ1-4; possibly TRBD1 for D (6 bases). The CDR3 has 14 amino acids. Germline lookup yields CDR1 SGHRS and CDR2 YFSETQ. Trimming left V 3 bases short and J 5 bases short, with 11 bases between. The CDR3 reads CASSSEGGNEKLFF. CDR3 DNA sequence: TGCGCCAGCAGCTCCGAGGGGGGGAATGAAAAACTGTTTTTT. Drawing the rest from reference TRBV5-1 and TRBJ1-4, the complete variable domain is KAGVTQTPRYLIKTRGQQVTLSCSPISGHRSVSWYQQTPGQGLQFLFEYFSETQRNKGNFPGRFSGRQFSNSRSEMNVSTLELGDSALYLCASSSEGGNEKLFFGSGTQLSVL.

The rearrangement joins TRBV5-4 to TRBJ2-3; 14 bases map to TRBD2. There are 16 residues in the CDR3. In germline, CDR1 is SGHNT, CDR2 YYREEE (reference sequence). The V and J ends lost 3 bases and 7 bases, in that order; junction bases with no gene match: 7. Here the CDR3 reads CASSSGTSGSLYTQYF. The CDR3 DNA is TGTGCCAGCAGCTCCGGGACTAGCGGGAGTTTATATACGCAGTATTTT.

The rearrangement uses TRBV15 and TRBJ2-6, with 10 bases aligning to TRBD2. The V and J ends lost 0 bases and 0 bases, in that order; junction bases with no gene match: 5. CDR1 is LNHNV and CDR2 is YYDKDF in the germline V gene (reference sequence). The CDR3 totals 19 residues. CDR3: CATSREGLARSSGANVLTF. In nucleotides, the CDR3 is TGTGCCACCAGCAGAGAGGGACTAGCGCGTAGCTCTGGGGCCAACGTCCTGACTTTC.

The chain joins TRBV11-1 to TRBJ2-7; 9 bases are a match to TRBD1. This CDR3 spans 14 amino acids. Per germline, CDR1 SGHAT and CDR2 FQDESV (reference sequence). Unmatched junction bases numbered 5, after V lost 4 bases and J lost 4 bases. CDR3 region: CASSWGQGGYEQYF. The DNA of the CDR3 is TGTGCCAGCAGCTGGGGACAGGGAGGTTACGAGCAGTACTTC.